This section outlines one T cell receptor beta chain sequence together with its context. This record belongs to a study of technical replicates of blood from a few donors. The repertoire was sequenced with immunoSEQ multiplex PCR; TCRdb's copy has only in-frame clones and lacks some. Of about 88,000 clones in the sample, around 92% were seen once. The CDR3 is 15 amino acids. Unmatched junction bases numbered 6, after V lost 7 bases and J lost 1 base. In germline, CDR1 is SQVTM, CDR2 ANQGSEA. The receptor's source is a human donor in good health. This chain connects TRBV29-1 to TRBJ2-5; 13 nucleotides line up with TRBD2. Sequencing used T cells isolated from PBMCs. CDR3: CSAKTSGRTQETQYF. The CDR3 nucleotides read TGCAGCGCTAAGACTAGCGGGAGGACCCAAGAGACCCAGTACTTC.